These 31 T cell receptor beta chains share one sample of origin, sequenced in a study of Ad26.COV2.S vaccination and SARS-CoV-2 variants. Assay: immunoSEQ multiplex PCR; the TCRdb copy retains only in-frame clones and omits some. The sample shows about 350,000 clones, about 86% of them seen only once. The treatment was: approximately 18 received Ad26.COV2.S at low or high dose, single or two shots; about 5 received placebo; per-sample allocation not given. Samples were taken on day 63 after the first vaccine or placebo injection. Sequencing used peripheral blood, obtained in a trial of Ad26.COV2.S vaccine versus placebo. The receptors were gathered from a person between 18 and 65 years old who received the Ad26.COV2.S COVID-19 vaccine or a placebo.

This rearrangement joins TRBV11-2 to TRBJ2-2; the match to TRBD2 covers 8 bases. CDR1 and CDR2 (germline): SGHAT, FQNNGV. The J segment lost 3 bases and the V segment lost 2 bases, leaving 5 bases of the junction unmatched. There are 16 residues in the CDR3. In DNA, the CDR3 is TGTGCCAGCAGCTTACGACTAGCGTTATACACCGGGGAGCTGTTTTTT. Amino acids: CASSLRLALYTGELFF.

V usage is TRBV5-1 and J usage is TRBJ2-1; D is perhaps TRBD2 (6 bases). The V end lost 4 bases, the J end lost 2 bases, and 13 bases lay between the germline ends. The CDR3 extends over 15 amino acids. Per germline, CDR1 SGHRS and CDR2 YFSETQ. In DNA form, the CDR3 reads TGCGCCAGCAGCCCGACGGGGGATACCTACAATGAGCAGTTCTTC. It encodes CASSPTGDTYNEQFF.

The DNA for the CDR3 is TGTGCCAGCAGTACCGGGACCGCTAGCACAGATACGCAGTATTTT. Encoded protein: CASSTGTASTDTQYF. V is TRBV28 and J is TRBJ2-3; possibly TRBD1 or TRBD2 for D (5 bases each). CDR1 is MDHEN and CDR2 is SYDVKM in the germline V gene. CDR3 size: 15 residues. The V and J ends lost 5 bases and 0 bases respectively, with 12 bases between them. The full variable domain, in which reference TRBV28 and TRBJ2-3 provide the parts outside the CDR3, is DVKVTQSSRYLVKRTGEKVFLECVQDMDHENMFWYRQDPGLGLRLIYFSYDVKMKEKGDIPEGYSVSREKKERFSLILESASTNQTSMYLCASSTGTASTDTQYFGPGTRLTVL.

This chain uses TRBV18 with TRBJ2-2; TRBD1 matches at 7 bases. The CDR3 consists of 20 residues. Germline CDR1 is KGHSH and CDR2 is LQKENI. Trimming at V came to 4 bases and at J to 4 bases, leaving 21 bases not matched to a gene. The CDR3 loop reads CASSHNGRGQQPRSTGELFF. The CDR3 coding sequence is TGTGCCAGCTCACATAACGGCCGGGGACAGCAGCCTCGGAGCACCGGGGAGCTGTTTTTT. Complete variable domain (other parts from reference TRBV18 and TRBJ2-2): NAGVMQNPRHLVRRRGQEARLRCSPMKGHSHVYWYRQLPEEGLKFMVYLQKENIIDESGMPKERFSAEFPKEGPSILRIQQVVRGDSAAYFCASSHNGRGQQPRSTGELFFGEGSRLTVL.

The V gene is TRBV19, the J gene TRBJ2-3, with D possibly called TRBD1 or TRBD2 (5 bases each). Trimming took 6 bases from V and 1 from J, leaving 11 bases between them. CDR3 size: 14 residues. Germline V CDR1 and CDR2: LNHDA, SQIVND (reference sequence). The CDR3 loop reads CASRSLGGTDTQYF. DNA for the CDR3: TGTGCCAGTAGGTCTTTGGGGGGCACAGATACGCAGTATTTT. Full variable domain (remainder filled in from reference TRBV19 and TRBJ2-3): DGGITQSPKYLFRKEGQNVTLSCEQNLNHDAMYWYRQDPGQGLRLIYYSQIVNDFQKGDIAEGYSVSREKKESFPLTVTSAQKNPTAFYLCASRSLGGTDTQYFGPGTRLTVL.

The table lists this clone with a few counts. The chain has TRBV4-1 and TRBJ1-3; 10 bases align to TRBD1. The CDR3 is 16 residues long. The V gene's germline CDR1 is MGHRA and CDR2 YSYEKL. With V trimmed by 1 base and J by 3 bases, 3 bases remained unmatched. The CDR3 nucleotides read TGCGCCAGCAGCCAAGGACAGGGGGCGCGTGGAAACACCATATATTTT. It is translated as CASSQGQGARGNTIYF.

The chain employs TRBV5-1 and TRBJ1-4; 7 bases agree with TRBD1. The trim removed 5 bases at V and 8 bases at J, leaving 3 bases unmatched. The length of the CDR3 is 12 residues. Looked up from germline, CDR1 is SGHRS and CDR2 is YFSETQ. CDR3 DNA sequence: TGCGCCAGCAGTTCGGGACAGGAAAAACTGTTTTTT. Its translation: CASSSGQEKLFF. The full variable domain, in which reference TRBV5-1 and TRBJ1-4 provide the parts outside the CDR3, is KAGVTQTPRYLIKTRGQQVTLSCSPISGHRSVSWYQQTPGQGLQFLFEYFSETQRNKGNFPGRFSGRQFSNSRSEMNVSTLELGDSALYLCASSSGQEKLFFGSGTQLSVL.

The V gene is TRBV6-2 or TRBV6-3, the J gene TRBJ2-2; D ambiguous. This CDR3 is 12 amino acids long. CDR1 MNHEY and CDR2 SVGEGT come from the germline V gene. Trimming took 0 bases from V and 6 from J, leaving 2 bases between them. CDR3 residues: CASSYSAGELFF. In DNA form, the CDR3 reads TGTGCCAGCAGTTACTCGGCCGGGGAGCTGTTTTTT.

The chain joins TRBV5-4 to TRBJ2-3; D might be TRBD2 (6 bases). V lost 3 bases to trimming and J lost 0 bases, with 14 bases between them. The CDR3 sequence is 16 residues long. Germline assignment: CDR1 SGHNT and CDR2 YYREEE (reference sequence). The DNA for the CDR3 is TGTGCCAGCAGCTGGGCTTCGGGGGAGAGCACAGATACGCAGTATTTT. This codes for CASSWASGESTDTQYF.

The chain has TRBV24-1 and TRBJ2-5; D not certain. The CDR3 is 13 amino acids. The V end lost 5 bases, the J end lost 1 base, and 7 bases lay between the germline ends. Germline-derived CDR1 and CDR2 are KGHDR and SFDVKD. The CDR3 DNA sequence: TGTGCCACCAGTGGCACAGCCCAAGAGACCCAGTACTTC. Encoded protein: CATSGTAQETQYF.

About this clone: A clone one base away is much larger, so this may be a read error. The chain carries TRBV13 and TRBJ1-2, with 7 nucleotides matching TRBD1. The CDR3 runs 13 residues. The junction had 1 base not matched to a gene; V was cut back by 3 bases and J by 3 bases. Germline CDR1 and CDR2: PRHDT and FYEKMQ (reference sequence). The DNA for the CDR3 is TGTGCCAGCAGCTTGGGACAGCACTATGGCTACACCTTC. Translated: CASSLGQHYGYTF.

This clone was recorded a few times. The chain carries TRBV5-4 and TRBJ2-5; the match to TRBD1 covers 11 bases. In germline, CDR1 is SGHNT, CDR2 YYREEE (reference sequence). This CDR3 has 16 amino acids. V lost 0 bases and J lost 4; bases outside the gene matches: 5. The CDR3, as DNA: TGTGCCAGCAGCTTGGCCGGACAGGGGGCAGGAGAGACCCAGTACTTC. Residues: CASSLAGQGAGETQYF. Full variable domain (remainder filled in from reference TRBV5-4 and TRBJ2-5): ETGVTQSPTHLIKTRGQQVTLRCSSQSGHNTVSWYQQALGQGPQFIFQYYREEENGRGNFPPRFSGLQFPNYSSELNVNALELDDSALYLCASSLAGQGAGETQYFGPGTRLLVL.

The rearrangement joins TRBV5-1 to TRBJ2-7, with TRBD1 matching 10 bases. Germline lookup yields CDR1 SGHRS and CDR2 YFSETQ. This CDR3 is 15 amino acids long. With 2 bases clipped from V and 5 bases from J, the junction kept 7 bases outside the gene matches. The CDR3 loop is CASSLGQGGMDEQYF. The CDR3 region has the DNA TGCGCCAGCAGCTTAGGACAGGGGGGCATGGACGAGCAGTACTTC. The variable domain in full, with the rest retrieved from reference TRBV5-1 and TRBJ2-7, is KAGVTQTPRYLIKTRGQQVTLSCSPISGHRSVSWYQQTPGQGLQFLFEYFSETQRNKGNFPGRFSGRQFSNSRSEMNVSTLELGDSALYLCASSLGQGGMDEQYFGPGTRLTVT.

This chain connects TRBV4-2 to TRBJ2-2; 8 bases map to TRBD2. There are 17 residues in the CDR3. J gave up 6 bases and V 0 bases, and 9 bases lay outside the gene matches. Germline values: CDR1 LGHNA, CDR2 YNFKEQ. The CDR3 DNA reads TGTGCCAGCAGCCAAGATCTGCCGGGGGGGGCGGCCGGGGAGCTGTTTTTT. This sequence encodes CASSQDLPGGAAGELFF.

CDR3 in DNA: TGCGCCAGCAGCCAAGTAGACCGGGGGATCTATGGCTACACCTTC. This translates into CASSQVDRGIYGYTF. The V call is TRBV4-1, the J call TRBJ1-2, with a weak D call TRBD1 (5 bases). There are 15 residues in the CDR3. V lost 1 base and J lost 4, with 13 bases in between. Per the germline V gene, CDR1 is MGHRA and CDR2 is YSYEKL.

The rearrangement links TRBV5-1 to TRBJ1-2, with a weak D call TRBD1 (5 bases). The V and J ends lost 5 bases and 4 bases respectively, with 15 bases between them. This CDR3 is 14 amino acids long. From germline, CDR1 is SGHRS and CDR2 YFSETQ. Here the CDR3 reads CASRLEGVGYGYTF. DNA of the CDR3: TGCGCCAGCAGATTAGAAGGGGTAGGCTATGGCTACACCTTC.

V and J are TRBV3-1 (or the pseudogene TRBV3-2) and TRBJ1-4; 7 bases are a match to TRBD1. Looked up from germline, CDR1 is LGHDT and CDR2 is YNNKEL (reference sequence). This CDR3 has 15 amino acids. The ends lost 2 bases at V and 6 bases at J; junction bases unmatched: 6. This CDR3 reads CASSQQTGLHEKLFF. For the CDR3, the DNA is TGTGCCAGCAGCCAACAGACAGGGCTCCATGAAAAACTGTTTTTT.

The V call is TRBV28, the J call TRBJ2-7; no clear D gene. The CDR3 is 15 residues long. Germline CDR1 MDHEN, CDR2 SYDVKM. Trimming took 2 bases from V and 0 from J, leaving 11 bases between them. The chain's CDR3 is CASSLIRASSYEQYF. CDR3 DNA sequence: TGTGCCAGCAGTTTAATAAGGGCTAGCTCCTACGAGCAGTACTTC.

This clone was counted between two and nine times. This chain joins TRBV6-6 and TRBJ1-2, with D possibly matching TRBD1 (5 bases). The germline gives CDR1 MNHNY, CDR2 SVGAGI (reference sequence). V lost 7 bases and J 7 bases, leaving 10 bases between the germline ends. The CDR3 contains 11 residues. As DNA, the CDR3 is TGTGCCAGCAACCGACAGACTGGCTACACCTTC. Residues: CASNRQTGYTF.

This clone was counted at least ten times. CDR3 nucleotides: TGCGCCAGCAGCCATGCGGGACTAGAGACCGGGGAGCTGTTTTTT. This translates into CASSHAGLETGELFF. The chain joins TRBV4-3 to TRBJ2-2; 8 bases match TRBD2. The CDR3 covers 15 residues. Germline loops: CDR1 LGHNA, CDR2 YSLEER. After removal of 3 bases from V and 5 bases from J, the junction contained 5 bases not matched to a gene.

This clone has only one observation. The V gene is TRBV10-3, the J gene TRBJ2-1, with 7 bases that match TRBD1. The CDR3 runs to 13 residues. Per the germline V gene, CDR1 is ENHRY and CDR2 is SYGVKD. J lost 9 bases, V lost 6 bases, and 8 bases had no gene match. CDR3 sequence: CAISDRERGEQFF. The CDR3 DNA reads as TGTGCCATCAGCGACAGGGAAAGGGGTGAGCAGTTCTTC.

V usage is TRBV19 and J usage is TRBJ1-1, with a weak D call TRBD1 (6 bases). The CDR3 spans 14 residues. V lost 5 bases, J lost 5 bases, and 15 bases lay in between. Germline lookup yields CDR1 LNHDA and CDR2 SQIVND (reference sequence). CDR3 in amino acids: CASSFGQTGTEAFF. In DNA, the CDR3 is TGTGCCAGTAGTTTTGGACAGACTGGGACTGAAGCTTTCTTT.

V and J are TRBV27 and TRBJ2-1; TRBD1 matches at 9 bases. This CDR3 has 16 amino acids. V was clipped by 0 bases and J by 7 bases; unmatched bases: 7. Germline values: CDR1 MNHEY, CDR2 SMNVEV (reference sequence). Here the CDR3 DNA reads TGTGCCAGCAGTTTATCCTCCTGGACAGGGGAGAATGAGCAGTTCTTC. Its translation is CASSLSSWTGENEQFF.

The chain recombines TRBV13 with TRBJ2-1; D possibly corresponds to TRBD2 (6 bases). With 6 bases removed from V and 7 bases from J, the gap between germline ends came to 19 bases. Germline CDR1 PRHDT, CDR2 FYEKMQ (reference sequence). The length of the CDR3 is 15 residues. For the CDR3, the DNA is TGTGCCAGCAGGTGGGCCTCCGGAGGAGGGAATGAGCAGTTCTTC. This gives the protein CASRWASGGGNEQFF. The whole variable domain, remainder taken from reference TRBV13 and TRBJ2-1, is AAGVIQSPRHLIKEKRETATLKCYPIPRHDTVYWYQQGPGQDPQFLISFYEKMQSDKGSIPDRFSAQQFSDYHSELNMSSLELGDSALYFCASRWASGGGNEQFFGPGTRLTVL.

The genes are TRBV5-1 and TRBJ2-7; D gene unclear. This CDR3 contains 14 residues. The germline gives CDR1 SGHRS, CDR2 YFSETQ. Trimming left V 0 bases short and J 2 bases short, with 9 bases between. The CDR3 protein is CASSLDDTPYEQYF. CDR3 DNA: TGCGCCAGCAGCTTGGACGACACCCCCTACGAGCAGTACTTC.

The rearrangement uses TRBV6-1 and TRBJ2-3; 7 nucleotides line up with TRBD1. Germline assignment: CDR1 MNHNS and CDR2 SASEGT. With V trimmed by 5 bases and J by 1 base, 3 bases remained unmatched. The CDR3 covers 14 residues. The CDR3 here is CASSHGQGTDTQYF. CDR3 DNA sequence: TGTGCCAGCAGTCACGGACAGGGCACAGATACGCAGTATTTT.

V is TRBV7-8 and J is TRBJ1-2; the D gene is possibly TRBD1 (6 bases). V was pared by 5 bases and J by 1 base, with 17 bases between. The CDR3 is 16 residues long. Germline V CDR1 and CDR2: SGHVS, FQNEAQ. The CDR3 sequence: CASSREKDRNNYGYTF. CDR3 in DNA: TGTGCCAGCAGCCGAGAAAAAGACAGGAATAACTATGGCTACACCTTC.

The gene calls are TRBV14 and TRBJ2-3; D call uncertain. The V and J ends lost 1 base and 4 bases respectively, with 21 bases between them. Germline assignment: CDR1 SGHDN and CDR2 FVKESK. The CDR3 runs to 18 residues. CDR3: CASSQVIRLGRNSDTQYF. Written as DNA, the CDR3 is TGTGCCAGCAGCCAAGTCATTCGACTCGGGCGGAATTCAGATACGCAGTATTTT.

The rearrangement links TRBV4-1 to TRBJ1-1; D is possibly TRBD1 (5 bases). CDR3 size: 17 residues. CDR1 MGHRA and CDR2 YSYEKL come from the germline V gene. V lost 3 bases and J 1 base, leaving 18 bases between the germline ends. Written as DNA, the CDR3 is TGCGCCAGCAGCCACTTCCCAGGGCAGGGTGAGAACACTGAAGCTTTCTTT. This sequence encodes CASSHFPGQGENTEAFF.

This clone occurred once. The chain is built from TRBV11-3 and TRBJ1-1, with D unresolved. Trimming removed 3 bases at V and 0 bases at J, with 11 bases between. The CDR3 contains 15 residues. Germline loops: CDR1 SGHNT, CDR2 YENEEA. DNA of the CDR3: TGTGCCAGCAGCTTTGGCGACGGGGTGAACACTGAAGCTTTCTTT. It encodes CASSFGDGVNTEAFF.

This chain links TRBV10-1 with TRBJ1-2, with TRBD1 matching over 8 bases. Germline V gene lookup returns CDR1 WNHNN and CDR2 SYGVQD (reference sequence). The CDR3 is made up of 13 amino acids. The ends lost 6 bases at V and 6 bases at J; junction bases unmatched: 6. The CDR3 bases are TGCGCCAGCAGCCCGGGACAGGACGATGGCTACACCTTC. It is translated as CASSPGQDDGYTF.